This TCR beta chain was captured in a study of blood T cells in healthy people across ages. Trimming stripped 5 bases from V and 2 bases from J, with 21 bases between. This CDR3 contains 17 residues. The germline gives CDR1 SGHTA, CDR2 FQGTGA. Sample-barcoded 5' priming and a J-beta primer mix drove a second PCR of roughly 6 to 12 cycles. From each sample, at least 2.5 million paired-end reads containing CDR3 were obtained. MiXCR, run by TCRdb on the 5' RACE reads, gives a single entry per CDR3 protein. The sample shows more than 1.4 million distinct CDR3 sequences, around two fifths of them seen only once.

The origin of this receptor is a woman between 18 and 30 years old in good health. The gene calls are TRBV7-3 and TRBJ2-5; D perhaps matches TRBD1 (5 bases). Sequencing was performed on blood. The chain's CDR3 is CASSPFAAGPSQETQYF. CDR3 bases: TGTGCCAGCAGCCCCTTTGCGGCAGGGCCTTCACAAGAGACCCAGTACTTC.